This T cell receptor beta chain appears in the sequencing data of a study of blood T cell repertoires in COVID-19. Unmatched junction bases numbered 7, after V lost 5 bases and J lost 4 bases. The germline V gene encodes CDR1 MDHEN and CDR2 SYDVKM. The CDR3 runs to 14 residues. The repertoire was sequenced with immunoSEQ multiplex PCR; TCRdb's copy has only in-frame clones and lacks some. This table holds 300,000 to 350,000 clones, 75% to 95% found once. The TCR sequence derives from a woman in her 30s with COVID-19, enrolled during active disease. The specimen sequenced was peripheral blood. This chain uses TRBV28 with TRBJ1-2, with 7 bases identical to TRBD1. The CDR3 region has the DNA TGTGCCAGCAGTGAGACAGGGCGAAGCTATGGCTACACCTTC. This encodes CASSETGRSYGYTF.